This passage covers 14 T cell receptor beta chains from one sample sequenced in a study of blood T cell dynamics during melanoma immunotherapy. Measured with immunoSEQ multiplex PCR; TCRdb has only the in-frame clones, and not every one. The sample includes around 1,300 clones, roughly 69% seen only once; the top ten take under 40%. Time point meaning: pre-treatment baseline. This material consisted of central memory CD8+ T cells from blood, taken from a patient treated with checkpoint blockade. The receptors originated from a human donor with melanoma.

The CDR3 bases are TGTGCCAGCAGCTTAGACTTAGCCTACGAGCAGTACTTC. As protein: CASSLDLAYEQYF. V and J are TRBV5-5 and TRBJ2-7; D gene ambiguous. The CDR3 is made up of 13 amino acids. V lost 2 bases to trimming and J lost 2 bases, with 8 bases between them. CDR1 is SGHKS, CDR2 YYEKEE, per germline (reference sequence).

This chain connects TRBV4-1 to TRBJ2-5, with 7 nucleotides matching TRBD2. The germline gives CDR1 MGHRA, CDR2 YSYEKL. Trimming cost V 0 bases and J 5 bases; bases outside gene matches: 9. The CDR3 spans 16 residues. Here the CDR3 DNA reads TGCGCCAGCAGCCAAGATTGGGAGGGAGGACGGGAGACCCAGTACTTC. This sequence encodes CASSQDWEGGRETQYF.

The gene calls are TRBV18 and TRBJ2-2; TRBD1 matches 7 bases. The germline V gene encodes CDR1 KGHSH and CDR2 LQKENI. With 5 bases clipped from V and 2 bases from J, the junction kept 5 bases outside the gene matches. The CDR3 runs to 15 residues. Here the CDR3 DNA reads TGTGCCAGCTCAACCAGGGACAGTAACACCGGGGAGCTGTTTTTT. Its protein product is CASSTRDSNTGELFF. Looking up the rest from reference TRBV18 and TRBJ2-2 gives the full variable domain: NAGVMQNPRHLVRRRGQEARLRCSPMKGHSHVYWYRQLPEEGLKFMVYLQKENIIDESGMPKERFSAEFPKEGPSILRIQQVVRGDSAAYFCASSTRDSNTGELFFGEGSRLTVL.

The J gene is TRBJ2-5, the V gene TRBV7-9; tentatively, D is TRBD2 (5 bases). The germline CDR1 and CDR2 sequences are SEHNR and FQNEAQ (reference sequence). Between the trimmed V and J ends, which lost 8 bases and 8 bases, there was a span of 21 bases. The CDR3 consists of 14 residues. CDR3 loop: CASAPVGAPGTQYF. DNA for the CDR3: TGTGCCAGCGCCCCAGTGGGAGCCCCCGGAACCCAGTACTTC. The variable domain in full, completed from reference TRBV7-9 and TRBJ2-5, reads DTGVSQNPRHKITKRGQNVTFRCDPISEHNRLYWYRQTLGQGPEFLTYFQNEAQLEKSRLLSDRFSAERPKGSFSTLEIQRTEQGDSAMYLCASAPVGAPGTQYFGPGTRLLVL.

This clone counts as large (0.1 to 1%). The chain employs TRBV5-5 and TRBJ1-2; unclear D gene. Germline CDR1 and CDR2: SGHKS and YYEKEE (reference sequence). The CDR3 spans 15 residues. Trimming removed 4 bases from V and 4 bases from J, with 17 bases in between. CDR3 in amino acids: CASSPEVSTSYGYTF. CDR3 sequence (DNA): TGTGCCAGCAGCCCGGAGGTGTCCACCAGCTATGGCTACACCTTC.

The chain links TRBV7-6 to TRBJ2-5, with TRBD2 identical over 9 bases. The last part of the DNA fits TRBJ2-7 better; the J call may be wrong. In germline, CDR1 is SGHVS, CDR2 FNYEAQ. This CDR3 has 15 amino acids. CDR3 in DNA: TGTGCCAGCAGACCTACAGCGCGACTAGCGGACGAGCAGTACTTC. It yields the protein CASRPTARLADEQYF.

This chain uses TRBV27 with TRBJ2-7; 11 bases fit TRBD1. The germline CDR1 and CDR2 sequences are MNHEY and SMNVEV (reference sequence). V shed 2 bases, J shed 6 bases, and the junction held 18 bases outside the gene matches. CDR3 length equals 19 residues. CDR3 coding DNA: TGTGCCAGCAGTTTACAAATCTCCCTCCCGGGACAGGGGGGTAGCGAGCAGTACTTC. Translated: CASSLQISLPGQGGSEQYF.

The chain is built from TRBV7-8 and TRBJ2-3, with 9 positions matching TRBD2. This CDR3 is 18 amino acids long. V dropped 1 base and J dropped 2; count of bases not matched to a gene: 10. CDR1 and CDR2 (germline): SGHVS, FQNEAQ. CDR3 nucleotide sequence: TGTGCCAGCAGCTTAGGGGATAGCGGGAGCCCCCTCACAGATACGCAGTATTTT. This codes for CASSLGDSGSPLTDTQYF.

The CDR3 reads CASSQGDRVGDEQYF. CDR3 sequence (DNA): TGCGCCAGCAGCCAAGGCGACAGGGTAGGCGACGAGCAGTACTTC. This rearrangement joins TRBV4-1 to TRBJ2-7, with 7 positions matching TRBD1. J gave up 5 bases and V 1 base, and 8 bases lay outside the gene matches. Germline V gives CDR1 MGHRA, CDR2 YSYEKL. This CDR3 is 15 amino acids long.

The V gene is TRBV4-3, the J gene TRBJ2-5; TRBD2 is a possible D gene (5 bases). Germline V gives CDR1 LGHNA, CDR2 YSLEER. The CDR3 totals 16 residues. Trimming cost V 0 bases and J 5 bases, with 16 bases left between them. The CDR3 sequence is CASSQDRASNRETQYF. In nucleotides, the CDR3 is TGCGCCAGCAGCCAAGATCGGGCTAGCAATAGGGAGACCCAGTACTTC.

The CDR3 spells CASSPSYEQYF. CDR3 nucleotide sequence: TGTGCCAGCAGCCCTTCCTACGAGCAGTACTTC. The gene calls are TRBV13 and TRBJ2-7; D not resolved. V lost 5 bases to trimming and J lost 1 base, with 3 bases between them. CDR1 PRHDT and CDR2 FYEKMQ come from the germline V gene (reference sequence). CDR3 length equals 11 residues.

V usage is TRBV30 and J usage is TRBJ1-1; D gene uncertain. The CDR3 spans 13 residues. Trimming removed 1 base from V and 6 bases from J, with 12 bases in between. Germline CDR1 reads GTSNPN; CDR2 reads SVGIG (reference sequence). The CDR3 nucleotides read TGTGCCTGGAGTGGACTCGGGTGGGCTGAAGCTTTCTTT. It translates to CAWSGLGWAEAFF.

By share, this clone counts as large. This chain connects TRBV4-1 to TRBJ2-7, with 10 bases lining up with TRBD1. Germline trimming cut 5 bases from V and 3 bases from J; bases unmatched to any gene: 13. The CDR3 runs to 17 residues. Germline CDR1 reads MGHRA; CDR2 reads YSYEKL. The CDR3: CASSEAYLRDRGYEQYF. The CDR3 DNA follows: TGCGCCAGCAGCGAAGCATACCTCCGGGACAGGGGCTACGAGCAGTACTTC.

CDR3: CASSSRVGNNEKLFF. In DNA, the CDR3 is TGTGCCAGCAGTTCCAGGGTGGGGAATAATGAAAAACTGTTTTTT. The rearrangement uses TRBV28 and TRBJ1-4; D might be TRBD1 (5 bases). Germline V gives CDR1 MDHEN, CDR2 SYDVKM. This CDR3 is 15 amino acids long. V was shortened by 4 bases and J by 4 bases, with 13 bases between the two germline ends.